The present T cell receptor (beta chain) was sequenced within a study of blood T cell repertoires in COVID-19. Germline V gene lookup returns CDR1 ENHRY and CDR2 SYGVKD. Trimming stripped 7 bases from V and 0 bases from J, with 12 bases between. The CDR3 totals 15 residues. Per the original data handling: Estimation of nucleated cell counts relied on the amplification of reference gene primers. Sequencing was performed with immunoSEQ multiplex PCR; in TCRdb, only in-frame clones are kept and a portion is missing. The V and J calls and the clone size are those of that table, but D and trimming were determined from the DNA. The table includes under 300,000 clones, 65% to 90% detected once.

This receptor was obtained from a human donor in a cohort sampled during active COVID-19. Sample: peripheral blood. This chain connects TRBV10-3 to TRBJ2-2; D not resolved. CDR3: CAIKESQTNTGELFF. CDR3 nucleotide sequence: TGTGCCATCAAAGAATCTCAGACGAACACCGGGGAGCTGTTTTTT.